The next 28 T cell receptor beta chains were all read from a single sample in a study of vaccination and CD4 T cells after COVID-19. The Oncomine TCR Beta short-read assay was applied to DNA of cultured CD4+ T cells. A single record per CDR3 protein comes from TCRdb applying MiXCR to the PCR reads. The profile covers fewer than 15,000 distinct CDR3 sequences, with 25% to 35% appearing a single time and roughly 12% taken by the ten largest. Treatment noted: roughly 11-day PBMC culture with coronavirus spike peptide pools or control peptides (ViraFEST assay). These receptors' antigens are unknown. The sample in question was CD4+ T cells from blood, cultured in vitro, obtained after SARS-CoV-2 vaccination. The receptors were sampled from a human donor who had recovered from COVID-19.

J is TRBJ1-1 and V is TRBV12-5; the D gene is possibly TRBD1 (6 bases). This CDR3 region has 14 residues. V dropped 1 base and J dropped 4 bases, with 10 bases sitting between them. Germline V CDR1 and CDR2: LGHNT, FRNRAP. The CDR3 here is CASGLDRVGTEAFF. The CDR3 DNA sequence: TGTGCTAGTGGTTTGGACAGGGTGGGCACTGAAGCTTTCTTT.

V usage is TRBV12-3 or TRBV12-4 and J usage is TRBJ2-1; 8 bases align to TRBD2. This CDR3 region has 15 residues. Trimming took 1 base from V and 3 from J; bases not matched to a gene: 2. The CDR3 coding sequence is TGTGCCAGCAGTTTAGAACTAGCGGTCTACAATGAGCAGTTCTTC. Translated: CASSLELAVYNEQFF.

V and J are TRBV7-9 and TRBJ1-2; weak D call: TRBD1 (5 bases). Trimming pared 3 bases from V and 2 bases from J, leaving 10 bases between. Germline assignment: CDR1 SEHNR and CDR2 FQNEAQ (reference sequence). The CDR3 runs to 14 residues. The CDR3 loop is CASSFQGSNYGYTF. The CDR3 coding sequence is TGTGCCAGCAGCTTTCAGGGTTCCAACTATGGCTACACCTTC.

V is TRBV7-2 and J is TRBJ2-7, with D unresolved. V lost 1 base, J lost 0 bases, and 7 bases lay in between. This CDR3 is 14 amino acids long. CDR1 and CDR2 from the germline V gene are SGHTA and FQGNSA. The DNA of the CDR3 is TGTGCCAGCAGCTTAGGACCCAGCTCCTACGAGCAGTACTTC. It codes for CASSLGPSSYEQYF. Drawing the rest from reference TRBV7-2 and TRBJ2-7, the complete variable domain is GAGVSQSPSNKVTEKGKDVELRCDPISGHTALYWYRQSLGQGLEFLIYFQGNSAPDKSGLPSDRFSAERTGGSVSTLTIQRTQQEDSAVYLCASSLGPSSYEQYFGPGTRLTVT.

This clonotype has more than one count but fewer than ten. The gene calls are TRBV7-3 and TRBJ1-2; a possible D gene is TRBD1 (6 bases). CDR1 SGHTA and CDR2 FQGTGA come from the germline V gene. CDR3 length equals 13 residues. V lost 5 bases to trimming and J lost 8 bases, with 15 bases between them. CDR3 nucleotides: TGTGCCAGCAGCCCTGGCGGGGGCGGGGGCTACACCTTC. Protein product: CASSPGGGGGYTF. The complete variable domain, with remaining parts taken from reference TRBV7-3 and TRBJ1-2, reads GAGVSQTPSNKVTEKGKYVELRCDPISGHTALYWYRQSLGQGPEFLIYFQGTGAADDSGLPNDRFFAVRPEGSVSTLKIQRTERGDSAVYLCASSPGGGGGYTFGSGTRLTVV.

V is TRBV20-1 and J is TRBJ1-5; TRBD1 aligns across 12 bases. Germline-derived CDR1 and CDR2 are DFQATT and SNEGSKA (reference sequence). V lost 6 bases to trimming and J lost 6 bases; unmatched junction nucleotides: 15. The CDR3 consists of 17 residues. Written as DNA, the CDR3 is TGCAGTGCCAGACCCGGGACAGGGGGCCAAGGGGGTCAGCCCCAGCATTTT. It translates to CSARPGTGGQGGQPQHF.

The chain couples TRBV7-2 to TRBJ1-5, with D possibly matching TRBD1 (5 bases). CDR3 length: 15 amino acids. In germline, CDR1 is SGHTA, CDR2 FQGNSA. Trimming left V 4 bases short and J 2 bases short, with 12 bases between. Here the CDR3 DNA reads TGTGCCAGCAGCTCTCTGACAGTCCGCAATCAGCCCCAGCATTTT. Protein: CASSSLTVRNQPQHF.

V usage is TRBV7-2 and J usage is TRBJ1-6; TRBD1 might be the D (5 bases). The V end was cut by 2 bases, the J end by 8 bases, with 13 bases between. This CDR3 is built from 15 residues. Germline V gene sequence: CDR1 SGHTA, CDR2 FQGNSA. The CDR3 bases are TGTGCCAGCAGCTTAACAGCAGGGTTGGATTCACCCCTCCACTTT. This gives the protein CASSLTAGLDSPLHF.

The CDR3 reads CATSSSKSGDAYNEQFF. The CDR3 region has the DNA TGTGCCACCAGCAGTAGTAAATCAGGTGATGCCTACAATGAGCAGTTCTTC. The chain joins TRBV15 to TRBJ2-1; D gene unclear. The length of the CDR3 is 17 residues. Germline V gives CDR1 LNHNV, CDR2 YYDKDF (reference sequence). The V gene lost 3 bases and the J gene lost 2 bases, with 17 bases spanning the gap.

This CDR3 reads CSAGTGGGYTF. The DNA of the CDR3 is TGCAGTGCGGGGACAGGGGGTGGCTACACCTTC. The V gene is TRBV20-1, the J gene TRBJ1-2; TRBD1 aligns across 11 bases. The V segment lost 6 bases and the J segment 7 bases; nucleotides outside the gene matches: 1. The length of the CDR3 is 11 residues. Germline assignment: CDR1 DFQATT and CDR2 SNEGSKA (reference sequence).

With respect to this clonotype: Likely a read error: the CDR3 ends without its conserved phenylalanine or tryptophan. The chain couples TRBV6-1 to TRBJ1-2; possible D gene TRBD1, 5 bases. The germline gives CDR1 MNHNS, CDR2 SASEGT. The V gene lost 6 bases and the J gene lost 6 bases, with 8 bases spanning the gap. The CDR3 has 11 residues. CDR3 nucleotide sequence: TGTGCCAGCAGCCCCAGGGATGGCTACACCTCC. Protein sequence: CASSPRDGYTS.

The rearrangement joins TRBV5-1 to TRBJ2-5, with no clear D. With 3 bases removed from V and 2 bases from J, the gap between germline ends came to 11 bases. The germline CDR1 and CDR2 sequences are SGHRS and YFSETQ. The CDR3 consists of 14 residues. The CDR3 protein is CASSYDQRQETQYF. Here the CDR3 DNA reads TGCGCCAGCAGCTATGACCAGAGACAAGAGACCCAGTACTTC. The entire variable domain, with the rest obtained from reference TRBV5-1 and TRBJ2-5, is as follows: KAGVTQTPRYLIKTRGQQVTLSCSPISGHRSVSWYQQTPGQGLQFLFEYFSETQRNKGNFPGRFSGRQFSNSRSEMNVSTLELGDSALYLCASSYDQRQETQYFGPGTRLLVL.

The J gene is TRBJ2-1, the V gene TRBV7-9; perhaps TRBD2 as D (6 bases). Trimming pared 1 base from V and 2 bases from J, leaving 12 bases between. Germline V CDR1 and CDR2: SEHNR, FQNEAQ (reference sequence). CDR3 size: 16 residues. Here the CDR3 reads CASSLDSGRTYNEQFF. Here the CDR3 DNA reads TGTGCCAGCAGCTTAGATAGTGGGAGGACCTACAATGAGCAGTTCTTC. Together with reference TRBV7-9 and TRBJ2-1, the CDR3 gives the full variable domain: DTGVSQNPRHKITKRGQNVTFRCDPISEHNRLYWYRQTLGQGPEFLTYFQNEAQLEKSRLLSDRFSAERPKGSFSTLEIQRTEQGDSAMYLCASSLDSGRTYNEQFFGPGTRLTVL.

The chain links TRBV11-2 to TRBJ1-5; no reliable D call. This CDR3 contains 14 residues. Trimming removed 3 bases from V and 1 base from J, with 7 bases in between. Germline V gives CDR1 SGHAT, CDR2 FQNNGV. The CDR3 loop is CASSLSPSNQPQHF. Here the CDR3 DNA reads TGTGCCAGCAGCTTGTCCCCGAGCAATCAGCCCCAGCATTTT.

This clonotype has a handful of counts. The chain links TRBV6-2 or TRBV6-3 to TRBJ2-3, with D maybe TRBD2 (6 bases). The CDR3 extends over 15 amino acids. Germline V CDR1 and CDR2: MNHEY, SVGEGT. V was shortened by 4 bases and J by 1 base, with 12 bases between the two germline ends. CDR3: CASSSAGPGTDTQYF. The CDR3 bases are TGTGCCAGCAGTTCGGCGGGGCCGGGCACAGATACGCAGTATTTT.

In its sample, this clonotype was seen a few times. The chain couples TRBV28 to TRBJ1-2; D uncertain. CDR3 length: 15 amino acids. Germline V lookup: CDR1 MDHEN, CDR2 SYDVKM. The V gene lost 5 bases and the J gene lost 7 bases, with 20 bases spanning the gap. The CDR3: CASSNLMGSRGGYTF. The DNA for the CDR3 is TGTGCCAGCAGTAACTTAATGGGCAGTAGAGGTGGCTACACCTTC.

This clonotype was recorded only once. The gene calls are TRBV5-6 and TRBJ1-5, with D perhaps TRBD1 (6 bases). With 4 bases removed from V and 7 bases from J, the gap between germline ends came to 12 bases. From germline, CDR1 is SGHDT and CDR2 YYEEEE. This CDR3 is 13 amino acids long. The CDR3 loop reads CASSEQGNQPQHF. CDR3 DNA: TGTGCCAGCAGCGAACAGGGAAACCAGCCCCAGCATTTT.

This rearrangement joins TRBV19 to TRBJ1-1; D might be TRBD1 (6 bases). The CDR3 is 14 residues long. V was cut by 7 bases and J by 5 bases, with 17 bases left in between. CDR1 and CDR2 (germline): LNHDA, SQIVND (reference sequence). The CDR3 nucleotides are TGTGCCAGTACCCCGGTTGGGGGCTGGACTGAAGCTTTCTTT. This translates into CASTPVGGWTEAFF.

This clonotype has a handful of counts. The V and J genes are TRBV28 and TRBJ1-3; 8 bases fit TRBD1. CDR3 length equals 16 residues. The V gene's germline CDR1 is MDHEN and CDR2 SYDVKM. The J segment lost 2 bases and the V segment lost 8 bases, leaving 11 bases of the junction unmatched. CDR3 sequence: CASRLGTGGAGNTIYF. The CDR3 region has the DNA TGTGCCAGCCGTCTCGGGACAGGAGGTGCTGGAAACACCATATATTTT.

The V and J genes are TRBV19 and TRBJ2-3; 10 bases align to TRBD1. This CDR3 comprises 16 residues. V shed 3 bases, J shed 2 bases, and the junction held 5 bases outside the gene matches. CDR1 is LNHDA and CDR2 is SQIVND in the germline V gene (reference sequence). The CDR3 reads CASSIRTGGVTDTQYF. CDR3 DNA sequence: TGTGCCAGTAGTATCAGGACAGGGGGAGTCACAGATACGCAGTATTTT.

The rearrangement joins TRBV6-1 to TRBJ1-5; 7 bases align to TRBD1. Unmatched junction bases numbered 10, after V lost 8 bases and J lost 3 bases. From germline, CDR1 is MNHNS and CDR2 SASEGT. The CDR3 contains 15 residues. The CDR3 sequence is CASAGTEIINQPQHF. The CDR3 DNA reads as TGTGCCAGCGCCGGGACAGAGATTATCAATCAGCCCCAGCATTTT.

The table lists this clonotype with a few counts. The CDR3 sequence is CAWSTSGSQETQYF. The CDR3 nucleotides are TGTGCCTGGAGCACTAGCGGGAGCCAAGAGACCCAGTACTTC. This sequence joins TRBV30 and TRBJ2-5; TRBD2 aligns across 11 bases. After removal of 3 bases from V and 1 base from J, the junction contained 1 base not matched to a gene. CDR1 is GTSNPN and CDR2 is SVGIG in the germline V gene (reference sequence). The CDR3 runs 14 residues.

As DNA, the CDR3 is TGTGCCAGCAGTTTCGGGACAGGGGTCGATGGCTACACCTTC. It encodes CASSFGTGVDGYTF. The V call is TRBV28, the J call TRBJ1-2; 10 nucleotides match TRBD1. Germline CDR1 and CDR2: MDHEN and SYDVKM. With V trimmed by 3 bases and J by 6 bases, 4 bases remained unmatched. The CDR3 sequence is 14 residues long.

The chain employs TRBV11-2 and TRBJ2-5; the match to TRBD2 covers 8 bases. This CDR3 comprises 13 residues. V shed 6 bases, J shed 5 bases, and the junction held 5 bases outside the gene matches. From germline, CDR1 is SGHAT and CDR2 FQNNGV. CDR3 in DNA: TGTGCCAGCAGAAGCGGGAGAGTGGAGACCCAGTACTTC. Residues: CASRSGRVETQYF.

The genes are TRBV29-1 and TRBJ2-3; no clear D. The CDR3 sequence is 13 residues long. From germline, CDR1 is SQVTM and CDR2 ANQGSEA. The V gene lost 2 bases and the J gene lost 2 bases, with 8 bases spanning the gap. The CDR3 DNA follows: TGCAGCGTTGAAAAACACCACACAGATACGCAGTATTTT. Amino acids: CSVEKHHTDTQYF.

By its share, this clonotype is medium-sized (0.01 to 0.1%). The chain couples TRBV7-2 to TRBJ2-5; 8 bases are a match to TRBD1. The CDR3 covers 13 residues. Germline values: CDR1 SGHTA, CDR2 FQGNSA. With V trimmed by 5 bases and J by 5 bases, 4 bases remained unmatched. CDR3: CASSQGALETQYF. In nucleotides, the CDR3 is TGTGCCAGCAGCCAGGGGGCTCTGGAGACCCAGTACTTC.

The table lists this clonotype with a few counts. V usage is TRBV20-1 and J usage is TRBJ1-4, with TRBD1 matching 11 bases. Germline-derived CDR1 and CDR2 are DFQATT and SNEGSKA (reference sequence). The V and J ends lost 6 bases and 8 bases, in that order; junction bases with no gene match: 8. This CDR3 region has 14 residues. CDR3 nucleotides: TGCAGTGCACCCGGACAGGGGGCTATAGAAAAACTGTTTTTT. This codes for CSAPGQGAIEKLFF.

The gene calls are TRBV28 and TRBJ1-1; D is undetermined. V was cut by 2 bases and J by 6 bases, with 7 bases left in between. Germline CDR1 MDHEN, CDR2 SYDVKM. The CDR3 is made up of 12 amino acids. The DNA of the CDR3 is TGTGCCAGCAGTTTACTGTGGGCTGAAGCTTTCTTT. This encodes CASSLLWAEAFF.